Listed below are T cell receptor beta chains from one sample, sequenced in a study of PD-1 blockade in mismatch repair-deficient tumors. TCRdb's table, derived via immunoSEQ multiplex PCR, lists solely in-frame clones and lacks some. The table lists around 52,000 clones, approximately 84% of them singletons. The specimen comprised peripheral blood, sampled around 19 weeks after starting pembrolizumab. These receptors were taken from an adult with mismatch repair-deficient cancer. CDR3s include the opening cysteine and the closing phenylalanine or tryptophan. D genes are given only for firm matches. Clone size is shown for a subset of rows, as once, few, many or a class of expanded clone.

d_gene: TRBD1; v_gene: TRBV19; abundance: .; j_gene: TRBJ1-5; CDR3aa: CASSIQGASGNQPQHF; CDR3nt: TGTGCCAGTAGTATACAGGGGGCAAGTGGCAATCAGCCCCAGCATTTT
d_gene: TRBD2; v_gene: TRBV16; abundance: few; j_gene: TRBJ2-3; CDR3aa: CASSQVKGGFTDTQYF; CDR3nt: TGTGCCAGCAGCCAAGTGAAGGGAGGGTTCACAGATACGCAGTATTTT
d_gene: TRBD2; v_gene: TRBV5-1; abundance: .; j_gene: TRBJ2-1; CDR3aa: CASSLVREGIGNNEQFF; CDR3nt: TGCGCCAGCAGCTTGGTTCGGGAGGGTATCGGTAACAATGAGCAGTTCTTC
d_gene: TRBD2; v_gene: TRBV7-9; abundance: .; j_gene: TRBJ2-1; CDR3aa: CASSLAASGNNEQFF; CDR3nt: TGTGCCAGCAGCTTAGCGGCTAGCGGGAACAATGAGCAGTTCTTC
d_gene: .; v_gene: TRBV4-1; abundance: .; j_gene: TRBJ1-1; CDR3aa: CASSQGPGQKNTEAFF; CDR3nt: TGCGCCAGCAGCCAAGGACCGGGACAAAAGAACACTGAAGCTTTCTTT
d_gene: .; v_gene: TRBV12-2; abundance: .; j_gene: TRBJ2-4; CDR3aa: CASCGGDQYF; CDR3nt: TGTGCAAGTTGCGGCGGTGATCAGTACTTC
d_gene: .; v_gene: TRBV25-1; abundance: .; j_gene: TRBJ2-3; CDR3aa: CASSEYWLTESTDTQYF; CDR3nt: TGTGCCAGCAGTGAATATTGGTTGACAGAGAGCACAGATACGCAGTATTTT
d_gene: TRBD2; v_gene: TRBV13; abundance: .; j_gene: TRBJ2-3; CDR3aa: CASSISGRALDTQYF; CDR3nt: TGTGCCAGCAGCATAAGCGGGAGGGCCCTAGATACGCAGTATTTT
d_gene: .; v_gene: TRBV2; abundance: .; j_gene: TRBJ2-7; CDR3aa: CAVKRAQSSYEQYF; CDR3nt: TGTGCCGTCAAACGGGCTCAGAGCTCCTACGAGCAGTACTTC
d_gene: .; v_gene: TRBV7-2; abundance: .; j_gene: TRBJ2-5; CDR3aa: CASSLALETQYF; CDR3nt: TGTGCCAGCAGCTTAGCGCTGGAGACCCAGTACTTC
d_gene: .; v_gene: TRBV4-1; abundance: .; j_gene: TRBJ1-2; CDR3aa: CASSQHLGGAEGYTF; CDR3nt: TGCGCCAGCAGCCAACATCTCGGGGGCGCCGAAGGCTACACCTTC
d_gene: .; v_gene: TRBV25-1; abundance: .; j_gene: TRBJ1-1; CDR3aa: CASRRGVSDEAFF; CDR3nt: TGTGCCAGCAGGAGAGGCGTTTCTGATGAAGCTTTCTTT
d_gene: .; v_gene: TRBV7-3; abundance: .; j_gene: TRBJ1-1; CDR3aa: CASSLWVDTEAFF; CDR3nt: TGTGCCAGCAGCTTATGGGTCGACACTGAAGCTTTCTTT
d_gene: .; v_gene: TRBV18; abundance: .; j_gene: TRBJ1-2; CDR3aa: CASSATGGDYGYTF; CDR3nt: TGTGCCAGCTCAGCTACCGGGGGGGACTATGGCTACACCTTC
d_gene: .; v_gene: TRBV11-2; abundance: .; j_gene: TRBJ2-2; CDR3aa: CASSSRGAAGTGELFF; CDR3nt: TGTGCCAGCAGCTCCCGTGGAGCGGCGGGCACCGGGGAGCTGTTTTTT
d_gene: .; v_gene: TRBV7-6; abundance: .; j_gene: TRBJ1-5; CDR3aa: CASSLHKGINQPQHF; CDR3nt: TGTGCCAGCAGCTTACATAAGGGTATAAATCAGCCCCAGCATTTT
d_gene: .; v_gene: TRBV13; abundance: .; j_gene: TRBJ1-2; CDR3aa: CASSSSRVGVFNYGYTF; CDR3nt: TGTGCCAGCAGCTCAAGCAGGGTTGGGGTTTTTAACTATGGCTACACCTTC
d_gene: TRBD2; v_gene: TRBV7-6; abundance: .; j_gene: TRBJ2-3; CDR3aa: CASSFPSGKGGDTQYF; CDR3nt: TGTGCCAGCAGCTTCCCTAGCGGGAAGGGAGGAGATACGCAGTATTTT
d_gene: .; v_gene: TRBV10-2; abundance: .; j_gene: TRBJ2-1; CDR3aa: CASSVSAFTRSSYNEQFF; CDR3nt: TGCGCCAGCAGTGTATCAGCTTTCACCAGGAGCTCCTACAATGAGCAGTTCTTC
d_gene: TRBD2; v_gene: TRBV7-3; abundance: .; j_gene: TRBJ2-1; CDR3aa: CASSLKAGSSYNEQFF; CDR3nt: TGTGCCAGCAGCTTGAAAGCGGGATCCTCCTACAATGAGCAGTTCTTC
d_gene: .; v_gene: TRBV18; abundance: .; j_gene: TRBJ2-5; CDR3aa: CASSGPQGETQYF; CDR3nt: TGTGCCAGCTCAGGCCCCCAGGGAGAGACCCAGTACTTC
d_gene: .; v_gene: TRBV10-3; abundance: once; j_gene: TRBJ1-1; CDR3aa: CAISESGGNTEAFF; CDR3nt: TGTGCCATCAGTGAGTCGGGCGGGAACACTGAAGCTTTCTTT
d_gene: .; v_gene: TRBV4-1; abundance: .; j_gene: TRBJ1-2; CDR3aa: CASSQDRGGYGYTF; CDR3nt: TGCGCCAGCAGCCAAGATCGGGGCGGCTATGGCTACACCTTC
d_gene: TRBD1; v_gene: TRBV11-2; abundance: .; j_gene: TRBJ1-1; CDR3aa: CASSGLTGSNTEAFF; CDR3nt: TGTGCCAGCAGCGGACTGACAGGGTCGAACACTGAAGCTTTCTTT
d_gene: .; v_gene: TRBV9; abundance: .; j_gene: TRBJ2-3; CDR3aa: CASSAGFSTTDTQYF; CDR3nt: TGTGCCAGCAGCGCGGGATTCTCTACCACAGATACGCAGTATTTT
d_gene: .; v_gene: TRBV11-2; abundance: .; j_gene: TRBJ2-3; CDR3aa: CASSLTQGRNTQYF; CDR3nt: TGTGCCAGCAGCTTAACACAGGGCCGTAATACGCAGTATTTT
d_gene: .; v_gene: TRBV13; abundance: once; j_gene: TRBJ2-1; CDR3aa: CASSRRRANPRNPNYNEQFF; CDR3nt: TGTGCCAGCAGCCGCCGCCGCGCCAACCCGCGGAACCCCAACTACAATGAGCAGTTCTTC
d_gene: .; v_gene: TRBV18; abundance: .; j_gene: TRBJ2-6; CDR3aa: CASSGTGANVLTF; CDR3nt: TGTGCCAGCTCGGGCACTGGGGCCAACGTCCTGACTTTC
d_gene: .; v_gene: TRBV7-9; abundance: .; j_gene: TRBJ1-2; CDR3aa: CASSLNAGRSYGYTF; CDR3nt: TGTGCCAGCAGCTTAAATGCGGGAAGAAGCTATGGCTACACCTTC
d_gene: TRBD2; v_gene: TRBV2; abundance: many; j_gene: TRBJ2-1; CDR3aa: CASSEAAGGYYNEQFF; CDR3nt: TGTGCCAGCAGTGAGGCAGCGGGGGGATACTACAATGAGCAGTTCTTC
d_gene: TRBD1; v_gene: TRBV7-8; abundance: .; j_gene: TRBJ1-1; CDR3aa: CASSPEGRTGAEAFF; CDR3nt: TGTGCCAGCAGCCCCGAAGGCCGGACAGGGGCTGAAGCTTTCTTT